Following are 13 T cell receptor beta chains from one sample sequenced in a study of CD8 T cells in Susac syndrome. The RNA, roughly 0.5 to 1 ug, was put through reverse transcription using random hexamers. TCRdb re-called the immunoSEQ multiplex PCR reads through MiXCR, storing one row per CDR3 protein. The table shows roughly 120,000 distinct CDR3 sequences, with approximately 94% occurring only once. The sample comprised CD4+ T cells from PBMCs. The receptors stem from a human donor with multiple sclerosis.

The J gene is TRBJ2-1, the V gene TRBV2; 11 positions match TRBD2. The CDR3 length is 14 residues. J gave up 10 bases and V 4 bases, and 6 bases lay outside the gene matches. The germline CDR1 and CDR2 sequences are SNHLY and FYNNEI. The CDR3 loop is CASSVGLAAGEQFF. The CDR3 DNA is TGTGCCAGCAGTGTGGGACTAGCGGCAGGAGAGCAGTTCTTC.

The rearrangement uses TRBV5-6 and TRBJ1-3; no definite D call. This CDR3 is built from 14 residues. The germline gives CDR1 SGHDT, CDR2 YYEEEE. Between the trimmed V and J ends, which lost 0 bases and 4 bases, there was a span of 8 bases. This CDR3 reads CASSLGLAGNTIYF. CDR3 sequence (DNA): TGTGCCAGCAGCTTGGGGTTGGCGGGAAACACCATATATTTT.

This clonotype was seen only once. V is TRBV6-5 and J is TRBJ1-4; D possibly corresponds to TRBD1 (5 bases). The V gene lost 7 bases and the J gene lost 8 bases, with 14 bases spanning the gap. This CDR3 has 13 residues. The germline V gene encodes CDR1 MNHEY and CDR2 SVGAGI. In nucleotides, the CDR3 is TGTGCCAGCAAAAAATCAGGGAAAGAAAAACTGTTTTTT. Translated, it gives CASKKSGKEKLFF.

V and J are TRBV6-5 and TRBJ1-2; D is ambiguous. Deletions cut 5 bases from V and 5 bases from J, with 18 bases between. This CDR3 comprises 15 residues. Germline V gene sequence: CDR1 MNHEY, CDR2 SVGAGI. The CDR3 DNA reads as TGTGCCAGCAGTCGAGGGAGCGAGGCTGGGTATGGCTACACCTTC. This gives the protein CASSRGSEAGYGYTF.

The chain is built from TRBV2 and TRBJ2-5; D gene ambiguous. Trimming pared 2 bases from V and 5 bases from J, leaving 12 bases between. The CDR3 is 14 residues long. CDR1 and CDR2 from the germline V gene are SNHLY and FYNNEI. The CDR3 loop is CASSESEALETQYF. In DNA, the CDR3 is TGTGCCAGCAGTGAAAGTGAGGCATTGGAGACCCAGTACTTC. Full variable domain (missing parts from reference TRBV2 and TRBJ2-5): EPEVTQTPSHQVTQMGQEVILRCVPISNHLYFYWYRQILGQKVEFLVSFYNNEISEKSEIFDDQFSVERPDGSNFTLKIRSTKLEDSAMYFCASSESEALETQYFGPGTRLLVL.

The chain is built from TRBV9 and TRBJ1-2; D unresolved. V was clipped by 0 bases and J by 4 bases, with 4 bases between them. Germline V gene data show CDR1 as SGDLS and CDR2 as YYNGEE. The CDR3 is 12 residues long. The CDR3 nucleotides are TGTGCCAGCAGCGTAGTGCCCTATGGCTACACCTTC. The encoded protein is CASSVVPYGYTF.

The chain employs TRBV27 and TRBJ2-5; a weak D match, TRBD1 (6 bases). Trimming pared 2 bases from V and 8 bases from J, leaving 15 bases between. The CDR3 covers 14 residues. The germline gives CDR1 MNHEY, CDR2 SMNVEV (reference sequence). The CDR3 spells CASSLGTRRGTQYF. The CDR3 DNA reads TGTGCCAGCAGTTTAGGGACACGGAGAGGAACCCAGTACTTC.

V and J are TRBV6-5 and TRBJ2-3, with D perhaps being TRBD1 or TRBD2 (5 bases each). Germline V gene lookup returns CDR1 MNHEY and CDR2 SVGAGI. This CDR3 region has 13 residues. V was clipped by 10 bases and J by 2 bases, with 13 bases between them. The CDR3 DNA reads TGTGCCACCAGGGACCTGCTCACAGATACGCAGTATTTT. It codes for CATRDLLTDTQYF.

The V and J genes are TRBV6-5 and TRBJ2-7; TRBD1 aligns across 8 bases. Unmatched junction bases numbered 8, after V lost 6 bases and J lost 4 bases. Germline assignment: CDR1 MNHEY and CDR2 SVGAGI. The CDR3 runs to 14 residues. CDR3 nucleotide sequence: TGTGCCAGCAGAAGGATAACAGGGGGGTACGAGCAGTACTTC. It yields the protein CASRRITGGYEQYF.

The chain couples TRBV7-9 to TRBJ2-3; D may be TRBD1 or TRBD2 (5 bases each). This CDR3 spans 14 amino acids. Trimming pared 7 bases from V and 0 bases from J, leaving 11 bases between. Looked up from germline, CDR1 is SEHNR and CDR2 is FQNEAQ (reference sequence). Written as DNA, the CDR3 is TGTGCCAGCATCCGGGGCTCTAGCACAGATACGCAGTATTTT. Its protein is CASIRGSSTDTQYF.

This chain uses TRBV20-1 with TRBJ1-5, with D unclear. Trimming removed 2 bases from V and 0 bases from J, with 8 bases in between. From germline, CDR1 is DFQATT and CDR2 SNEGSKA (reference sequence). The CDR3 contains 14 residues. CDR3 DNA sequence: TGCAGTGCTAGAAACCGTAATAGCAATCAGCCCCAGCATTTT. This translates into CSARNRNSNQPQHF.

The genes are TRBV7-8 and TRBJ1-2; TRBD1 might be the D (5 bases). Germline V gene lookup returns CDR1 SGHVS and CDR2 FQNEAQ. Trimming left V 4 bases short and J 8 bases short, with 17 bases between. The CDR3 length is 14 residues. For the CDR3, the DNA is TGTGCCAGCAGCTACCCCGGGACGCCAGTCGGCTACACCTTC. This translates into CASSYPGTPVGYTF.

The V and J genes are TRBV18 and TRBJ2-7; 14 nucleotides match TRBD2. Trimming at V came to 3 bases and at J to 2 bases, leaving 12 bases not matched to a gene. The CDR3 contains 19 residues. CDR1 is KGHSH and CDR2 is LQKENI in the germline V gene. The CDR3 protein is CASSPRIGTSGSETYEQYF. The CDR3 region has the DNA TGTGCCAGCTCACCTAGAATCGGGACTAGCGGGAGCGAAACCTACGAGCAGTACTTC.